Shown below are 20 T cell receptor beta chains from a single sample sequenced in a study of T cell responses to AZD1222 COVID-19 vaccine. Profiled with immunoSEQ multiplex PCR; TCRdb holds only in-frame clones, not every one. The sample includes some 150,000 clones, 90% of them seen just once. The sample in question was peripheral blood, obtained 28 days after the second dose of the MenACWY control vaccine. The receptors derive from an adult who received the MenACWY meningococcal vaccine as a control.

This clone was seen a single time. V usage is TRBV7-2 and J usage is TRBJ2-5, with D possibly TRBD2 on 5 matching bases. The CDR3 contains 17 residues. The V gene's germline CDR1 is SGHTA and CDR2 FQGNSA. Trimming shortened V by 1 base and J by 0 bases, and 15 bases separated the two germline ends. The DNA of the CDR3 is TGTGCCAGCAGCTTAGGAGGACTGCAGTTCTACCAAGAGACCCAGTACTTC. Translating gives CASSLGGLQFYQETQYF. Based on the CDR3 plus reference TRBV7-2 and TRBJ2-5, the full variable domain is GAGVSQSPSNKVTEKGKDVELRCDPISGHTALYWYRQSLGQGLEFLIYFQGNSAPDKSGLPSDRFSAERTGGSVSTLTIQRTQQEDSAVYLCASSLGGLQFYQETQYFGPGTRLLVL.

This rearrangement joins TRBV5-5 to TRBJ1-1; D gene ambiguous. Germline lookup yields CDR1 SGHKS and CDR2 YYEKEE (reference sequence). Trimming removed 4 bases at V and 10 bases at J, with 20 bases between. There are 14 residues in the CDR3. Here the CDR3 DNA reads TGTGCCAGCAGCCCGGAGGCGGGGTCCCAGAGAGCTTTCTTT. This gives the protein CASSPEAGSQRAFF.

The chain links TRBV20-1 to TRBJ1-1; maybe TRBD1 (6 bases). V was pared by 3 bases and J by 0 bases, with 14 bases between. This CDR3 comprises 15 residues. Germline V CDR1 and CDR2: DFQATT, SNEGSKA (reference sequence). CDR3 in amino acids: CSASSNRAVNTEAFF. As DNA, the CDR3 is TGCAGTGCTAGTTCCAACAGGGCGGTGAACACTGAAGCTTTCTTT.

Only a few counts were recorded for this clone. This chain links TRBV5-5 with TRBJ1-1; no definite D call. The V gene lost 4 bases and the J gene lost 6 bases, with 13 bases spanning the gap. Germline V lookup: CDR1 SGHKS, CDR2 YYEKEE (reference sequence). The CDR3 is 13 residues long. The DNA for the CDR3 is TGTGCCAGCAGCCCCACTAGTCCCGCTGAAGCTTTCTTT. It translates to CASSPTSPAEAFF.

CDR3 region: CASSSLAVHNEQFF. As DNA, the CDR3 is TGTGCCAGCAGCTCCCTGGCCGTTCACAATGAGCAGTTCTTC. This chain joins TRBV14 and TRBJ2-1; D not resolved. There are 14 residues in the CDR3. Per germline, CDR1 SGHDN and CDR2 FVKESK. V shed 5 bases and J shed 5 bases, with 13 bases lying between them.

The chain is built from TRBV7-9 and TRBJ2-2; TRBD2 matches at 12 bases. The CDR3 is 16 residues long. CDR1 SEHNR and CDR2 FQNEAQ come from the germline V gene (reference sequence). V lost 6 bases and J lost 4; bases outside the gene matches: 6. In nucleotides, the CDR3 is TGTGCCAGCAGTCCGACTAGCGGGAGCGCCACCGGGGAGCTGTTTTTT. It is translated as CASSPTSGSATGELFF.

The chain combines TRBV5-5 with TRBJ2-1; TRBD2 is a possible D gene (6 bases). CDR3 length: 15 residues. Trimming stripped 5 bases from V and 4 bases from J, with 16 bases between. Germline CDR1 reads SGHKS; CDR2 reads YYEKEE (reference sequence). CDR3 sequence (DNA): TGTGCCAGCAGACGAACTCCGGGAGAGTACAATGAGCAGTTCTTC. Residues: CASRRTPGEYNEQFF.

V gene TRBV19 combines with J gene TRBJ1-5; the match to TRBD1 covers 11 bases. V lost 7 bases to trimming and J lost 0 bases; unmatched junction nucleotides: 8. Germline V gene lookup returns CDR1 LNHDA and CDR2 SQIVND (reference sequence). The CDR3 totals 17 residues. In DNA form, the CDR3 reads TGTGCCAGTACCACAAGGGACAGGGGGTATAGCAATCAGCCCCAGCATTTT. Protein sequence: CASTTRDRGYSNQPQHF.

The chain uses TRBV19 and TRBJ1-5; no clear D gene. The CDR3 is 13 amino acids. Germline CDR1 LNHDA, CDR2 SQIVND (reference sequence). V was cut by 6 bases and J by 8 bases, with 14 bases left in between. The CDR3 DNA reads as TGTGCCAGTAGCTTAAGAAAGTGGAAGCCCCAGCATTTT. Its protein product is CASSLRKWKPQHF.

The chain has TRBV3-1 (or the pseudogene TRBV3-2) and TRBJ1-2, with D tentatively TRBD1 (5 bases). Germline V gene lookup returns CDR1 LGHDT and CDR2 YNNKEL (reference sequence). The CDR3 is made up of 14 amino acids. Trimming cost V 1 base and J 4 bases, with 10 bases left between them. CDR3 region: CASSQAGWFYGYTF. The CDR3 coding sequence is TGTGCCAGCAGCCAAGCAGGGTGGTTCTATGGCTACACCTTC.

The rearrangement joins TRBV19 to TRBJ1-4; maybe TRBD1 (6 bases). The CDR3 is made up of 16 amino acids. V gave up 6 bases and J gave up 0 bases, with 14 bases separating them. The germline CDR1 and CDR2 sequences are LNHDA and SQIVND (reference sequence). CDR3 coding DNA: TGTGCCAGTAGGTGGGGGACAACTACAACTAATGAAAAACTGTTTTTT. Translated: CASRWGTTTTNEKLFF.

The gene calls are TRBV5-1 and TRBJ1-2; TRBD1 matches 12 bases. The CDR3 totals 19 residues. V shed 4 bases, J shed 2 bases, and the junction held 15 bases outside the gene matches. Germline lookup yields CDR1 SGHRS and CDR2 YFSETQ. CDR3 loop: CASSLDRDRGLLGNYGYTF. The DNA of the CDR3 is TGCGCCAGCAGCCTGGACCGGGACAGGGGGCTTTTGGGGAACTATGGCTACACCTTC.

The rearrangement joins TRBV28 to TRBJ2-7; 9 positions match TRBD2. The CDR3 loop spans 18 amino acids. Losses at the gene ends were 1 base for V and 2 bases for J; bases not matched to a gene: 12. CDR1 MDHEN and CDR2 SYDVKM come from the germline V gene. Here the CDR3 reads CASSLLSRTSGSPYEQYF. The CDR3 nucleotides read TGTGCCAGCAGTTTATTATCCCGTACTAGCGGGTCCCCCTACGAGCAGTACTTC.

The V and J genes are TRBV6-5 and TRBJ1-4, with no clear D. Deletions cut 6 bases from V and 6 bases from J, with 11 bases between. The CDR3 spans 13 residues. Per the germline V gene, CDR1 is MNHEY and CDR2 is SVGAGI. The CDR3 sequence is CASSLGRYEKLFF. The CDR3 DNA reads TGTGCCAGCAGCCTGGGTCGGTATGAAAAACTGTTTTTT.

This chain uses TRBV7-3 with TRBJ1-6; TRBD1 agrees at 8 bases. The CDR3 has 17 amino acids. Germline V CDR1 and CDR2: SGHTA, FQGTGA. Losses at the gene ends were 4 bases for V and 5 bases for J; bases not matched to a gene: 10. The CDR3 region has the DNA TGTGCCAGCAGCTCACCTCGACAGGGGCCCAATAATTCACCCCTCCACTTT. As protein: CASSSPRQGPNNSPLHF.

The rearrangement links TRBV5-6 to TRBJ2-6, with 8 bases lining up with TRBD2. Germline V gene lookup returns CDR1 SGHDT and CDR2 YYEEEE. Losses at the gene ends were 4 bases for V and 0 bases for J; bases not matched to a gene: 9. There are 18 residues in the CDR3. CDR3 DNA sequence: TGTGCCAGCAGCCCGACGACAGGACTAGCCTCTGGGGCCAACGTCCTGACTTTC. Its protein product is CASSPTTGLASGANVLTF.

The chain uses TRBV7-2 and TRBJ2-5, with D possibly being TRBD1 (5 bases). The V gene's germline CDR1 is SGHTA and CDR2 FQGNSA. This CDR3 comprises 14 residues. Trimming left V 3 bases short and J 4 bases short, with 12 bases between. Written as DNA, the CDR3 is TGTGCCAGCAGCTTGACCTCACAGGTAGAGACCCAGTACTTC. Translating gives CASSLTSQVETQYF.

The chain carries TRBV10-3 and TRBJ2-6, with 14 positions matching TRBD2. V was clipped by 6 bases and J by 0 bases; unmatched bases: 7. Germline CDR1 and CDR2: ENHRY and SYGVKD. CDR3 length equals 19 residues. The CDR3 region is CAISSPGTSGSSGANVLTF. In nucleotides, the CDR3 is TGTGCCATCAGCTCCCCCGGGACTAGCGGGAGCTCTGGGGCCAACGTCCTGACTTTC.

The count of this clone is one. The gene calls are TRBV9 and TRBJ1-2, with no clear D. V lost 0 bases, J lost 2 bases, and 11 bases lay in between. The V gene's germline CDR1 is SGDLS and CDR2 YYNGEE. The CDR3 covers 15 residues. The CDR3 is CASSVGSLRNYGYTF. CDR3 bases: TGTGCCAGCAGCGTAGGCTCACTAAGGAACTATGGCTACACCTTC.

The genes are TRBV4-3 and TRBJ1-1, with D hard to call. Germline V gene data show CDR1 as LGHNA and CDR2 as YSLEER. The V gene lost 0 bases and the J gene lost 1 base, with 12 bases spanning the gap. CDR3 length: 16 amino acids. The CDR3: CASSQDFAEENTEAFF. CDR3 sequence (DNA): TGCGCCAGCAGCCAAGATTTTGCAGAAGAGAACACTGAAGCTTTCTTT.